The clone carrying this TCR beta chain was seen at least ten times. The sample comes from a study of T cells in Graves' hyperthyroidism and ophthalmopathy. Patients were excluded for uncontrolled infection, other autoimmune disease, pregnancy or lactation. This CDR3 has 12 amino acids. Germline CDR1 reads SNHLY; CDR2 reads FYNNEI. Authors of the study amplified TCR beta CDR3 regions from RNA transcripts. The TCR CDR3 was amplified in a first-round RT-PCR using the HTBI primer set. TCRdb recomputed calls from the multiplex PCR reads with MiXCR, one row per CDR3 protein. The sample consists of some 560,000 distinct CDR3 sequences, 14% of them appearing once.

The sequencing sample was made of blood. The sequence was collected from a woman aged 35 to 49 with Graves' hyperthyroidism. V and J are TRBV2 and TRBJ1-1; unclear D gene. The CDR3 sequence: CVKGMTNTEAFF. Here the CDR3 DNA reads TGTGTAAAGGGCATGACGAACACTGAAGCTTTCTTT.